A single sample gave rise to the 28 T cell receptor beta chains below, sequenced in a study of T cells expressing NK-cell markers. TCRdb re-called the 5' RACE reads, yielding one record per CDR3 amino acid sequence without DNA. This sample's clone table lists 450,000 to 600,000 distinct CDR3 sequences. The sequenced sample consisted of blood T cells: a sorted CD56 or NKG2C T cell subset, CD4+ or CD8+ T cells, or bulk PBMC T cells (not recorded which). These TCRs come from a man aged 18 to 30 in good health.

The rearrangement links TRBV14 to TRBJ2-1; TCRdb returns TRBD2, unconfirmable since there is no DNA. The length of the CDR3 is 16 residues. The V gene's germline CDR1 is SGHDN and CDR2 FVKESK. CDR3 loop: CASSQVGGRAVNEQFF.

The chain joins TRBV24-1 to TRBJ1-2; no DNA is available, so the TRBD1 call from TCRdb remains unchecked. CDR1 and CDR2 (germline): KGHDR, SFDVKD. This CDR3 region has 14 residues. CDR3 amino acids: CATSDLDRVDGYTF.

The J gene is TRBJ2-5, the V gene TRBV20-1; lacking DNA, the TRBD1 call made by TCRdb goes unchecked. This CDR3 has 13 amino acids. Germline CDR1 reads DFQATT; CDR2 reads SNEGSKA (reference sequence). CDR3 protein: CSAPWDARETQYF.

The chain carries TRBV3-1 and TRBJ2-2. The CDR3 totals 17 residues. Germline assignment: CDR1 LGHDT and CDR2 YNNKEL (reference sequence). CDR3 protein: CASSQDTGLANTGELFF.

The chain recombines TRBV20-1 with TRBJ2-2; absent DNA, TCRdb's TRBD1 call cannot be checked. CDR3 size: 15 residues. Germline V gene sequence: CDR1 DFQATT, CDR2 SNEGSKA (reference sequence). CDR3: CSARWGGELNGELFF.

This rearrangement joins TRBV28 to TRBJ2-5; TCRdb's assignment of TRBD2 cannot be checked, as there is no DNA. This CDR3 spans 14 amino acids. CDR1 and CDR2 from the germline V gene are MDHEN and SYDVKM. CDR3 sequence reads: CASHSGGLQETQYF.

The chain combines TRBV6-2 or TRBV6-3 with TRBJ2-7; TCRdb outputs TRBD2, but without DNA this stays unchecked. The CDR3 is 17 residues long. The germline gives CDR1 MNHEY, CDR2 SVGEGT. The CDR3 is CASSYGASGLSSYEQYF.

The chain employs TRBV4-1 and TRBJ1-4; TCRdb proposes TRBD1, but this gene call is untestable without DNA. Germline CDR1 is MGHRA and CDR2 is YSYEKL. The CDR3 is made up of 18 amino acids. The CDR3 sequence: CASSLGRGASGANEKLFF.

The gene calls are TRBV6-1 and TRBJ1-5. Germline-derived CDR1 and CDR2 are MNHNS and SASEGT. The CDR3 consists of 12 residues. This chain's CDR3 is CATSTPNQPQHF.

The chain carries TRBV5-1 and TRBJ1-2. There are 15 residues in the CDR3. Germline V gene sequence: CDR1 SGHRS, CDR2 YFSETQ. CDR3 sequence reads: CASSLGAQALYGYTF.

The rearrangement uses TRBV5-5 and TRBJ2-7; the TRBD1 assignment by TCRdb is unverifiable without DNA. Per germline, CDR1 SGHKS and CDR2 YYEKEE (reference sequence). CDR3 size: 13 residues. The CDR3 is CASSRPHGDEQYF.

The genes are TRBV5-1 and TRBJ2-1; TCRdb calls TRBD2, which cannot be checked without DNA. There are 18 residues in the CDR3. The germline gives CDR1 SGHRS, CDR2 YFSETQ. The CDR3 sequence: CASSLEWAGGPRLNEQFF.

The chain couples TRBV12-3 or TRBV12-4 to TRBJ2-7; TCRdb lists TRBD2, though no DNA is available to test this call. CDR3 length equals 14 residues. CDR3 region: CASSPNTGLVGQYF.

The gene calls are TRBV6-1 and TRBJ1-5; TCRdb proposes TRBD1, but this gene call is untestable without DNA. CDR3 length equals 16 residues. In germline, CDR1 is MNHNS, CDR2 SASEGT. The CDR3 is CASREQGASSNQPQHF.

The rearrangement uses TRBV5-5 and TRBJ2-3; TCRdb gives TRBD1 as the D gene, but with no DNA this cannot be confirmed. This CDR3 is built from 15 residues. Germline V gene lookup returns CDR1 SGHKS and CDR2 YYEKEE (reference sequence). CDR3 region: CASSPGSSSTDTQYF.

The genes are TRBV2 and TRBJ2-1; as DNA is missing, the TRBD1 call by TCRdb cannot be tested. The CDR3 covers 15 residues. Germline loops: CDR1 SNHLY, CDR2 FYNNEI. This CDR3 is CASQHRGDQYNEQFF.

This sequence joins TRBV6-2 or TRBV6-3 and TRBJ2-3; TCRdb reports TRBD2, a call that lacks DNA to check it against. The CDR3 is 18 residues long. CDR1 MNHEY and CDR2 SVGEGT come from the germline V gene. This CDR3 is CASSDPGRLAYSTDTQYF.

This chain connects TRBV3-1 to TRBJ2-1; TCRdb proposes TRBD1, but this gene call is untestable without DNA. Per germline, CDR1 LGHDT and CDR2 YNNKEL (reference sequence). There are 16 residues in the CDR3. CDR3 amino acids: CASSQDSGGAGNEQFF.

The V gene is TRBV28, the J gene TRBJ2-7; TCRdb selects TRBD1, and the lack of DNA leaves this call unchecked. The CDR3 consists of 14 residues. Germline assignment: CDR1 MDHEN and CDR2 SYDVKM. The CDR3 region is CASSDGTSTYEQYF.

This rearrangement joins TRBV3-1 to TRBJ2-2. Germline V gene sequence: CDR1 LGHDT, CDR2 YNNKEL (reference sequence). The CDR3 length is 14 residues. CDR3 protein: CASSPQRNTGELFF.

The chain combines TRBV24-1 with TRBJ2-3; TCRdb lists TRBD1, though no DNA is available to test this call. The CDR3 is 16 residues long. In germline, CDR1 is KGHDR, CDR2 SFDVKD. CDR3 region: CATSDWTGGGKRTQYF.

J is TRBJ1-2 and V is TRBV29-1; lacking DNA, the TRBD1 call made by TCRdb goes unchecked. The germline gives CDR1 SQVTM, CDR2 ANQGSEA. This CDR3 contains 13 residues. The CDR3 protein is CSVGAGKLGGYTF.

The CDR3 reads CATASDRGGTDTQYF. V and J are TRBV10-3 and TRBJ2-3; TCRdb's D call, TRBD1, is unchecked because there is no DNA. Per germline, CDR1 ENHRY and CDR2 SYGVKD. This CDR3 spans 15 amino acids.

The gene calls are TRBV28 and TRBJ2-7; absent DNA, TCRdb's TRBD1 call cannot be checked. There are 16 residues in the CDR3. Germline-derived CDR1 and CDR2 are MDHEN and SYDVKM. The chain's CDR3 is CASSPPLGQGVHEQYF.

The rearrangement uses TRBV11-1 and TRBJ1-2; TCRdb proposes TRBD1, but this gene call is untestable without DNA. Germline CDR1 SGHAT, CDR2 FQDESV (reference sequence). The CDR3 spans 14 residues. CDR3 sequence reads: CASSVGGKMDGYTF. The whole variable domain, filled in from reference TRBV11-1 and TRBJ1-2, reads EAEVAQSPRYKITEKSQAVAFWCDPISGHATLYWYRQILGQGPELLVQFQDESVVDDSQLPKDRFSAERLKGVDSTLKIQPAELGDSAMYLCASSVGGKMDGYTFGSGTRLTVV.

The chain is built from TRBV7-2 and TRBJ2-7; the D call from TCRdb, TRBD1, cannot be confirmed without DNA. The CDR3 sequence is 17 residues long. Germline assignment: CDR1 SGHTA and CDR2 FQGNSA. The CDR3 here is CASSSINTGAFLYEQYF.

The CDR3 spells CASSLAWRGYNEQFF. This chain joins TRBV12-3 or TRBV12-4 and TRBJ2-1; the D call from TCRdb, TRBD1, cannot be confirmed without DNA. This CDR3 has 15 amino acids.

This chain links TRBV12-3 or TRBV12-4 with TRBJ1-6. The CDR3 is made up of 14 amino acids. The CDR3 spells CASSFEGIVSPLHF.